This T cell receptor beta chain emerged from a study of cytomegalovirus exposure and HLA in healthy donors. Study-wide context: Researchers previously reported finding 90 million to 130 million unique TCR beta sequences from about 200 million T cells.

This clone was counted once. PCR primers comprised 60 Vbeta and 13 Jbeta primers. Libraries were prepared by immunoSEQ multiplex PCR; TCRdb keeps only in-frame clonotypes and omits some of them. The sample shows some 85,000 clones, around 79% of them seen only once. Germline CDR1 reads SEHNR; CDR2 reads FQNEAQ (reference sequence). This CDR3 has 14 residues. J lost 2 bases, V lost 6 bases, and 4 bases had no gene match. The rearrangement links TRBV7-9 to TRBJ2-3; 8 bases line up with TRBD2. The receptor was isolated from a man between 18 and 35 years old in good health and CMV-seropositive. Sequencing was performed on PBMCs. The chain's CDR3 is CASRSGSYTDTQYF. DNA for the CDR3: TGTGCCAGCAGAAGCGGGAGCTACACAGATACGCAGTATTTT.